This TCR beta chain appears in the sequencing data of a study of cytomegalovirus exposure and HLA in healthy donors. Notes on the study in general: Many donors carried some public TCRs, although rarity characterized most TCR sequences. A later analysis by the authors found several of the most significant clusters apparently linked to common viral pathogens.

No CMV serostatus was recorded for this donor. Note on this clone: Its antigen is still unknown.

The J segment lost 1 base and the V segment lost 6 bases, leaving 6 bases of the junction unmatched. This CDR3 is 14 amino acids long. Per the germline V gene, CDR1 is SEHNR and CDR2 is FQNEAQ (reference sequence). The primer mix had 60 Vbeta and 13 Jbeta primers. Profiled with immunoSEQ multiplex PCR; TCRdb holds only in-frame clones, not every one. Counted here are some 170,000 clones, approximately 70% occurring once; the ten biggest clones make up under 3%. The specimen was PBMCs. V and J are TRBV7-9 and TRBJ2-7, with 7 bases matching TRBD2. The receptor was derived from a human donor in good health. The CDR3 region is CASSSRGGSYEQYF. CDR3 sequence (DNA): TGTGCCAGCAGTTCCCGGGGAGGGTCCTACGAGCAGTACTTC.